This T cell receptor (beta chain) is drawn from a study of CD8+CD57+ T cells in acquired aplastic anemia. Across the whole study: The DNA of sorted CD4+ and CD8+ cells averaged 3.2 ug. General study results and limits: Patient and control CD8+ Simpson's diversity was not significantly different. Twenty-nine CD8+ CDR3 sequences were shared between patients and controls.

Genomic DNA provided the template from which TCR beta VDJ and CDR3 profiles were obtained. TCRdb re-called the reads through MiXCR, storing one row per CDR3 protein. The sample consists of about 240,000 distinct CDR3 sequences, roughly half of them appearing once. CDR1 and CDR2 from the germline V gene are ENHRY and SYGVKD. CDR3 length: 14 residues. All patients picked for sequencing had shown, by flow cytometry, an expansion of CD8+CD57+ cells. Blood samples were obtained from patients who had received no prior therapy. About this clonotype: Its antigen is not identified. Its ends do not fully match the called genes, so a read error is possible.

This TCR derives from a human donor with aplastic anemia. The sample taken for sequencing was sorted CD4+, CD8+, or CD8+CD57+ T cells (not recorded which) from PBMCs. The rearrangement links TRBV10-3 to TRBJ2-3; D might be TRBD2 (6 bases). CDR3 DNA: TGTGCCAGCAGTTACGATGGCTCCGGGGGATTATGGTATTTT. Translated, it gives CASSYDGSGGLWYF.